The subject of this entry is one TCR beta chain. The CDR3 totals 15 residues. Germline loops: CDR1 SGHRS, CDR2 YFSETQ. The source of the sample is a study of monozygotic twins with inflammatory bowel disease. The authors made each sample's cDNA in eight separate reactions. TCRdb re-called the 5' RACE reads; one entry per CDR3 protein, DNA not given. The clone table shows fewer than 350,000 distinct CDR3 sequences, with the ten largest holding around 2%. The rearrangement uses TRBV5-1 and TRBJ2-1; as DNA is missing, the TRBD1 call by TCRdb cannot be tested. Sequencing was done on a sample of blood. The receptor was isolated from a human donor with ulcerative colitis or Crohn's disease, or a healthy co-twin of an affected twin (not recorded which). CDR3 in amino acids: CASSSTGTDYNKQFF.